One T cell receptor beta chain is described in this entry. In the study's own analysis: Nucleated cell counts were estimated from reference gene primer amplification. Sequencing used immunoSEQ multiplex PCR; TCRdb keeps in-frame clones, though not all of them. V and J calls and clone size are given by that table; D and trimming were obtained from the DNA. This sample yields 300,000 or so clones, of which 85% to 90% are seen a single time; approximately 3.3% belongs to the top ten. The entry originates in a study of blood T cell repertoires in COVID-19. Study overall: There were acute and convalescent COVID-19 samples, and they came from the United States, Italy and Spain. PBMCs, B-cell-depleted T cells, or T cells were the source of the cDNA or gDNA that made up the material.

V lost 8 bases, J lost 8 bases, and 36 bases lay in between. The germline CDR1 and CDR2 sequences are SEHNR and FQNEAQ (reference sequence). This CDR3 has 19 residues. This sequence joins TRBV7-9 and TRBJ1-2; the D gene is possibly TRBD1 (6 bases). Sequencing used peripheral blood. This receptor was taken from a woman aged 40 to 55 with acute or convalescent COVID-19. The CDR3 DNA is TGTGCCAGCCCCGGCCCTTCCGACCCCGGGACATCGTTGATTAGGGGCTACACCTTC. This sequence encodes CASPGPSDPGTSLIRGYTF.